These T cell receptor beta chains were read from a single sample in a study of human T cells and chemical hapten exposure. Each CDR3 protein gets one entry after TCRdb re-called the RACE reads with MiXCR. Seen here are tens of thousands of distinct CDR3 sequences, approximately 10% observed once, and the top ten hold almost 4%. The specimen comprised whole blood, sampled in connection with sensitization to the hapten diphenylcyclopropenone (DPC). The source is a woman aged 40 to 50 with alopecia areata. Some clones in this sample may be carry-over from other donors' samples. CDR3s include the opening cysteine and the closing phenylalanine or tryptophan. Each record gives: CDR3 DNA, CDR3 protein, clone size, V gene, J gene, CDR3 length, D gene. A D gene is named only where the DNA matches it firmly. Part of the rows lack a size; the others show once, few, many or a class for expanded clones.

CDR3 DNA: TGCAGTGCTGCCCAGCTCGGGGGGCTCTACAATGAGCAGTTCTTC
CDR3 protein: CSAAQLGGLYNEQFF
clone size: many
V gene: TRBV20-1
J gene: TRBJ2-1
CDR3 length: 15
D gene: -

CDR3 DNA: TGTGCCAGCAGTATAGGACGGTTTAATCAGCCCCAGCATTTT
CDR3 protein: CASSIGRFNQPQHF
clone size: -
V gene: TRBV6-1
J gene: TRBJ1-5
CDR3 length: 14
D gene: -

CDR3 DNA: TGTGCCAGCAGCTGGGACAGCATCACCGGGGAGCTGTTTTTT
CDR3 protein: CASSWDSITGELFF
clone size: many
V gene: TRBV7-9
J gene: TRBJ2-2
CDR3 length: 14
D gene: TRBD1

CDR3 DNA: TGTGCCAGCAGCCTGGGGACTAGCGGGGGGCATGGTAGCTATTTT
CDR3 protein: CASSLGTSGGHGSYF
clone size: many
V gene: TRBV7-2
J gene: TRBJ2-3
CDR3 length: 15
D gene: TRBD2

CDR3 DNA: TGTGCCACCAGCAAGTCGGGGGGCTTCAGTTCTAGCACAGATACGCAGTATTTT
CDR3 protein: CATSKSGGFSSSTDTQYF
clone size: many
V gene: TRBV15
J gene: TRBJ2-3
CDR3 length: 18
D gene: -

CDR3 DNA: TGTGCCAGCAGCTTTTTCCGGGACAGGGCGGGAAAAACTGTTTTT
CDR3 protein: CASSFFRDRAGKTVF
clone size: -
V gene: TRBV7-2
J gene: TRBJ1-4
CDR3 length: 15
D gene: TRBD1

CDR3 DNA: TGTGCCACCAGTCCCGGATCAAGCCAAGAGACCCAGTACTTC
CDR3 protein: CATSPGSSQETQYF
clone size: few
V gene: TRBV24-1
J gene: TRBJ2-5
CDR3 length: 14
D gene: -

CDR3 DNA: TGTGCCAGCAGCTTAAGGGGGGAGTCCCCTTACAATGAGCAGTTCTTC
CDR3 protein: CASSLRGESPYNEQFF
clone size: many
V gene: TRBV7-8
J gene: TRBJ2-1
CDR3 length: 16
D gene: -

CDR3 DNA: TGTGCCAGCAGCCCGGGACTAGCGGGAGGAGCCTACAATGAGCAGTTCTTC
CDR3 protein: CASSPGLAGGAYNEQFF
clone size: few
V gene: TRBV9
J gene: TRBJ2-1
CDR3 length: 17
D gene: TRBD2

CDR3 DNA: TGTGCCAGCAGCTCCCGGGAAGCCTCCTATGGCTACACCTTC
CDR3 protein: CASSSREASYGYTF
clone size: -
V gene: TRBV7-9
J gene: TRBJ1-2
CDR3 length: 14
D gene: -

CDR3 DNA: TGTGCCAGCAGTTTAGGGGGGCCCACAGATACGCAGTATTTT
CDR3 protein: CASSLGGPTDTQYF
clone size: many
V gene: TRBV12-3/TRBV12-4
J gene: TRBJ2-3
CDR3 length: 14
D gene: -

CDR3 DNA: TGTGCCAGCAGCCCTATCTTCAACACTGAAGCTTTCTTT
CDR3 protein: CASSPIFNTEAFF
clone size: few
V gene: TRBV7-2
J gene: TRBJ1-1
CDR3 length: 13
D gene: -

CDR3 DNA: TGTGCCAGCAGCTATAATCTTGGACACCCTGAAGAGACCCAGTACTTC
CDR3 protein: CASSYNLGHPEETQYF
clone size: -
V gene: TRBV6-5
J gene: TRBJ2-5
CDR3 length: 16
D gene: -

CDR3 DNA: TGTGCCATCACCCGGGACGGTAATCAGCCCCAGCATTTT
CDR3 protein: CAITRDGNQPQHF
clone size: -
V gene: TRBV10-3
J gene: TRBJ1-5
CDR3 length: 13
D gene: -

CDR3 DNA: TGTGCCTGGAGTGTCAGGGGGCCAGCCGATGGCTACACCTTC
CDR3 protein: CAWSVRGPADGYTF
clone size: -
V gene: TRBV30
J gene: TRBJ1-2
CDR3 length: 14
D gene: TRBD1

CDR3 DNA: TGCAGCGTTGGTATTAGGGGCTACGAGCAGTACTTC
CDR3 protein: CSVGIRGYEQYF
clone size: few
V gene: TRBV29-1
J gene: TRBJ2-7
CDR3 length: 12
D gene: -

CDR3 DNA: TGCAGTGCGGAAGTTACTAGCGGGAGCACAGATACGCAGTATTTT
CDR3 protein: CSAEVTSGSTDTQYF
clone size: few
V gene: TRBV20-1
J gene: TRBJ2-3
CDR3 length: 15
D gene: TRBD2

CDR3 DNA: TGTGCCAGCAGCTTAGGGCGGGATACGCAGTATTTT
CDR3 protein: CASSLGRDTQYF
clone size: -
V gene: TRBV7-3
J gene: TRBJ2-3
CDR3 length: 12
D gene: -

CDR3 DNA: TGTGCCAGCAGCCCAGATTACAGGGGCACTGAAGCTTTCTTT
CDR3 protein: CASSPDYRGTEAFF
clone size: few
V gene: TRBV7-2
J gene: TRBJ1-1
CDR3 length: 14
D gene: TRBD1

CDR3 DNA: TGTGCCACCAGTGAAAGGGGGGTTCGGCCAGATACGCAGTATTTT
CDR3 protein: CATSERGVRPDTQYF
clone size: many
V gene: TRBV24-1
J gene: TRBJ2-3
CDR3 length: 15
D gene: -

CDR3 DNA: TGCGCCAGCAGCCCCCTGCCGGGACTAGCGTCCGACGAGCAGTACTTC
CDR3 protein: CASSPLPGLASDEQYF
clone size: few
V gene: TRBV10-2
J gene: TRBJ2-7
CDR3 length: 16
D gene: TRBD2

CDR3 DNA: TGCAGTGCTAGAGTTCAATTCAACTACGAGCAGTACTTC
CDR3 protein: CSARVQFNYEQYF
clone size: few
V gene: TRBV20-1
J gene: TRBJ2-7
CDR3 length: 13
D gene: -

CDR3 DNA: TGTGCCAGTAGGTTTCGGGACAGGGGAGCTTTCTTT
CDR3 protein: CASRFRDRGAFF
clone size: many
V gene: TRBV19
J gene: TRBJ1-1
CDR3 length: 12
D gene: TRBD1

CDR3 DNA: TGTGCCAGCGGGAGGGCTAGCGGGCTCTACGAGCAGTACTTC
CDR3 protein: CASGRASGLYEQYF
clone size: many
V gene: TRBV7-9
J gene: TRBJ2-7
CDR3 length: 14
D gene: TRBD2

CDR3 DNA: TGTGCCAGCAGTTTTTCCCAGCGGGAAAACATTCAGTACTTC
CDR3 protein: CASSFSQRENIQYF
clone size: -
V gene: TRBV28
J gene: TRBJ2-4
CDR3 length: 14
D gene: -

CDR3 DNA: TGTGCCAGCAGTGCCACGGCCCGGGCCAATGAGCAGTTCTTC
CDR3 protein: CASSATARANEQFF
clone size: few
V gene: TRBV6-1
J gene: TRBJ2-1
CDR3 length: 14
D gene: -

CDR3 DNA: TGTGCCAGCAGCTTACGACCGGCGGGAGTCACAGATACGCAGTATTTT
CDR3 protein: CASSLRPAGVTDTQYF
clone size: -
V gene: TRBV7-2
J gene: TRBJ2-3
CDR3 length: 16
D gene: TRBD2

CDR3 DNA: TGTGCCAGCAGCTTGGCCGGGACACCAACTGAAGCTTTCTTT
CDR3 protein: CASSLAGTPTEAFF
clone size: many
V gene: TRBV7-3
J gene: TRBJ1-1
CDR3 length: 14
D gene: -

CDR3 DNA: TGCAGTGCTAGTACCAACAGGGGAGAAGGCACTGAAGCTTTCTTT
CDR3 protein: CSASTNRGEGTEAFF
clone size: -
V gene: TRBV20-1
J gene: TRBJ1-1
CDR3 length: 15
D gene: TRBD1

CDR3 DNA: TGCGCCAGCAGCCGAACCGGACAGGGGGCCTACGAGCAGTACTTC
CDR3 protein: CASSRTGQGAYEQYF
clone size: -
V gene: TRBV4-1
J gene: TRBJ2-7
CDR3 length: 15
D gene: TRBD1

CDR3 DNA: TGTGCCAGCAGCTCCCTTTGGGAAGAGCAGTACTTC
CDR3 protein: CASSSLWEEQYF
clone size: many
V gene: TRBV11-2
J gene: TRBJ2-7
CDR3 length: 12
D gene: -

CDR3 DNA: TGTGCCAGCAGCTTAGTTGGACCCTCCTACGAGCAGTACTTC
CDR3 protein: CASSLVGPSYEQYF
clone size: many
V gene: TRBV7-9
J gene: TRBJ2-7
CDR3 length: 14
D gene: -

CDR3 DNA: TGTGCCACCAGCGGGACACAGGGGAATCAGCCCCAGCATTTT
CDR3 protein: CATSGTQGNQPQHF
clone size: few
V gene: TRBV24-1
J gene: TRBJ1-5
CDR3 length: 14
D gene: TRBD1

CDR3 DNA: TGTGCCAGCAGTGCCACAGGGGGGGAGACCCAGTACTTC
CDR3 protein: CASSATGGETQYF
clone size: -
V gene: TRBV12-3/TRBV12-4
J gene: TRBJ2-5
CDR3 length: 13
D gene: TRBD1

CDR3 DNA: TGTGCCAGTAGACGGCGGGCCCAAAACCTACAAAATGAAAAACTGTTTTTT
CDR3 protein: CASRRRAQNLQNEKLFF
clone size: -
V gene: TRBV19
J gene: TRBJ1-4
CDR3 length: 17
D gene: -

CDR3 DNA: TGTGCCAGCAAGGGACATGGGACTAGCGGGAGGAAAGGCGAGCAGTTCTTC
CDR3 protein: CASKGHGTSGRKGEQFF
clone size: -
V gene: TRBV28
J gene: TRBJ2-1
CDR3 length: 17
D gene: TRBD2

CDR3 DNA: TGTGCCAGCAGTTACTCGAGAGTGCACACAGATACGCAGTATTTT
CDR3 protein: CASSYSRVHTDTQYF
clone size: few
V gene: TRBV6-5
J gene: TRBJ2-3
CDR3 length: 15
D gene: -

CDR3 DNA: TGTGCCAGCAGCCTCGGGACCAACTCCTACAATGAGCAGTTCTTC
CDR3 protein: CASSLGTNSYNEQFF
clone size: many
V gene: TRBV3-1
J gene: TRBJ2-1
CDR3 length: 15
D gene: -

CDR3 DNA: TGTGCCAGCAGGCCAGGTGGACCGTACTACGAGCAGTACTTC
CDR3 protein: CASRPGGPYYEQYF
clone size: -
V gene: TRBV6-2/TRBV6-3
J gene: TRBJ2-7
CDR3 length: 14
D gene: -

CDR3 DNA: TGTGCTAGTGGTTTGGTACTGAGGGAGAAGAGCTCCTATAATTCACCCCTCCACTTT
CDR3 protein: CASGLVLREKSSYNSPLHF
clone size: -
V gene: TRBV12-5
J gene: TRBJ1-6
CDR3 length: 19
D gene: -

CDR3 DNA: TGCAGTGCTAGAGATCTCAGAGGGACAGGGCTTGGAAACACCATATATTTT
CDR3 protein: CSARDLRGTGLGNTIYF
clone size: few
V gene: TRBV20-1
J gene: TRBJ1-3
CDR3 length: 17
D gene: TRBD1

CDR3 DNA: TGTGCCAGCAGGGCGTGGGACTCCGGTCTTGTAGGGGAGCTGTTTTTT
CDR3 protein: CASRAWDSGLVGELFF
clone size: many
V gene: TRBV12-3/TRBV12-4
J gene: TRBJ2-2
CDR3 length: 16
D gene: -

CDR3 DNA: TGTGCCAGCAGCCCGACCGAGGGGCCTACGCAGTATTTT
CDR3 protein: CASSPTEGPTQYF
clone size: -
V gene: TRBV28
J gene: TRBJ2-3
CDR3 length: 13
D gene: -

CDR3 DNA: TGTGCCAGCAGCGCGCCCGGGTCGACCACTGAAGCTTTCTTT
CDR3 protein: CASSAPGSTTEAFF
clone size: -
V gene: TRBV11-1
J gene: TRBJ1-1
CDR3 length: 14
D gene: -

CDR3 DNA: TGTGCCAGCAGTACAACCCCCCTCCTCCACTTT
CDR3 protein: CASSTTPLLHF
clone size: many
V gene: TRBV7-2
J gene: TRBJ1-6
CDR3 length: 11
D gene: -

CDR3 DNA: TGTGCCAGCAGCTTAGCGCCGGGGACAGTCCTTCTGAACACTGAAGCTTTCTTT
CDR3 protein: CASSLAPGTVLLNTEAFF
clone size: -
V gene: TRBV7-2
J gene: TRBJ1-1
CDR3 length: 18
D gene: TRBD1